This T cell receptor beta chain was sequenced for a study of T cell responses to AZD1222 COVID-19 vaccine. Study results and caveats: Nearly half of the spike-specific TCRs reportedly recognize variant regions that carry no mutations. Baseline serology detected seropositivity in only six AZD1222 recipients.

Germline loops: CDR1 SGHRS, CDR2 YFSETQ. This CDR3 is built from 13 residues. Trimming took off 3 bases at V and 8 bases at J, with 9 bases between the two ends. The assay was immunoSEQ multiplex PCR, and TCRdb's table has in-frame clones only and misses some. The repertoire holds approximately 110,000 clones, with 90% to 95% as singletons. This clone was seen once. Antigen unknown. The chain recombines TRBV5-1 with TRBJ1-6; D unclear. This TCR was sampled from an adult in good health. The specimen was peripheral blood, collected on day 0 of AZD1222 vaccination. The CDR3 DNA follows: TGCGCCAGCAGCTCAGACTCGGATTCACCCCTCCACTTT. It specifies CASSSDSDSPLHF.